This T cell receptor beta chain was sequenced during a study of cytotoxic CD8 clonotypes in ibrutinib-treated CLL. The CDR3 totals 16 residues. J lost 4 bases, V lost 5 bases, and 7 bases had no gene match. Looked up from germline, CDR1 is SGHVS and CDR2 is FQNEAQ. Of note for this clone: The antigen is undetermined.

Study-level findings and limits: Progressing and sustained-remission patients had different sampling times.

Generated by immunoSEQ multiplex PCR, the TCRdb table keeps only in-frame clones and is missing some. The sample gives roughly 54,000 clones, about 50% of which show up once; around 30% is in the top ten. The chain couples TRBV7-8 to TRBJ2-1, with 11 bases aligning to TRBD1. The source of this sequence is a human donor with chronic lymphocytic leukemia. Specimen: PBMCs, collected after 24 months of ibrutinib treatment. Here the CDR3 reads CASSPTGTGGYNEQFF. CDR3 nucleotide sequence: TGTGCCAGCAGCCCGACCGGGACAGGGGGGTACAATGAGCAGTTCTTC.